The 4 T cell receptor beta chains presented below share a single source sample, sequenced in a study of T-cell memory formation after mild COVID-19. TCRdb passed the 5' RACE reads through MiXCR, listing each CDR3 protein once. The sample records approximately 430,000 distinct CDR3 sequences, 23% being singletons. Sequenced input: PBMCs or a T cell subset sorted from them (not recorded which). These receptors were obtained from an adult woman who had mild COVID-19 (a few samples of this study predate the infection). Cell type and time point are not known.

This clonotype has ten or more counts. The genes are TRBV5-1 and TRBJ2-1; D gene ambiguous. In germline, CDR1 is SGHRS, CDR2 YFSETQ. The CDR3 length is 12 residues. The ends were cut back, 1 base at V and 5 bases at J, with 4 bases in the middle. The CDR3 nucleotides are TGCGCCAGCAGCTTGTGGGACAATGAGCAGTTCTTC. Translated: CASSLWDNEQFF.

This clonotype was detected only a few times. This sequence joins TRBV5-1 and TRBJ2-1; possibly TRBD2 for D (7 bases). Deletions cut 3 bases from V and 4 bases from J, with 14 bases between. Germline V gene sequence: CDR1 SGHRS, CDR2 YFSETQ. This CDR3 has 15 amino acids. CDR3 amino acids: CASSSGGGAYNEQFF. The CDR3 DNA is TGCGCCAGCAGCTCAGGAGGGGGGGCATACAATGAGCAGTTCTTC.

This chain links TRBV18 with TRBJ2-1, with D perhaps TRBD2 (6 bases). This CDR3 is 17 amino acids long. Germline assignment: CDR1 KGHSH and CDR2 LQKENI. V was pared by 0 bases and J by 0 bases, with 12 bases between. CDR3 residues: CASSPPGLRISYNEQFF. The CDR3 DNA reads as TGTGCCAGCTCACCACCGGGACTCCGAATCTCCTACAATGAGCAGTTCTTC.

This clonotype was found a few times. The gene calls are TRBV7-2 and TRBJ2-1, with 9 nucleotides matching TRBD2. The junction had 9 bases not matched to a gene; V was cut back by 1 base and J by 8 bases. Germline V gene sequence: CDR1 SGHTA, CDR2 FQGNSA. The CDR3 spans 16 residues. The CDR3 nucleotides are TGTGCCAGCAGCTTAGACTCTAGCGGGGTAGGCGATGAGCAGTTCTTC. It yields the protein CASSLDSSGVGDEQFF.